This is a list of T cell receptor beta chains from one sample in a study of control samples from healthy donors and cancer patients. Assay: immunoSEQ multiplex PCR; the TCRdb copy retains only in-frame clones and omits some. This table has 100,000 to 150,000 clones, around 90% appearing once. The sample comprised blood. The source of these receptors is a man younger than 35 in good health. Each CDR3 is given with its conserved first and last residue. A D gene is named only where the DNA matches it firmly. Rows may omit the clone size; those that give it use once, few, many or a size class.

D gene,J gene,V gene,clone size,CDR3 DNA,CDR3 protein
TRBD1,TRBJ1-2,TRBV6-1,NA,TGTGCCAGCAGTGAGAGACAGGGGATGGGTGGCTACACCTTC,CASSERQGMGGYTF
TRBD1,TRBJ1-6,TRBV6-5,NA,TGTGCCAGCAGTTATTTGGGACAGGGGAATTCACCCCTCCACTTT,CASSYLGQGNSPLHF
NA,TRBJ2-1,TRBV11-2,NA,TGTGCCAGCAGCTTAGATCTTCTCTTCGCCGAGCTCAATGAGCAGTTCTTC,CASSLDLLFAELNEQFF
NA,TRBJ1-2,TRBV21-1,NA,TGTGCCAGCAGTCTATTGACAGATGGCTACACCTTC,CASSLLTDGYTF
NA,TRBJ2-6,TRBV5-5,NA,TGTGCCAGCAGCTTGACTGGGGCCAACGTCCTGACTTTC,CASSLTGANVLTF
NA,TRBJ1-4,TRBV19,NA,TGTGCCAGTAGTCACCGGGACACTAATGAAAAACTGTTTTTT,CASSHRDTNEKLFF
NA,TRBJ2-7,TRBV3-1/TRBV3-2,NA,TGTGCCAGCAGCCAGTTAACAGGGTACTCCTACGAGCAGTACTTC,CASSQLTGYSYEQYF
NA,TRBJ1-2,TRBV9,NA,TGTGCCAGCAGCGTAGCTGGATCGGTTGGGCAGGGTCTTTATGGCTACACCTTC,CASSVAGSVGQGLYGYTF
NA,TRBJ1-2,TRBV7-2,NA,TGTGCCAGCAGCGTCAGACCGTCCAACTATGGCTACACCTTC,CASSVRPSNYGYTF
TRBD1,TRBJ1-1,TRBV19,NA,TGTGCCAGTAGTATAGTAGGGACAGCGAACACTGAAGCTTTCTTT,CASSIVGTANTEAFF
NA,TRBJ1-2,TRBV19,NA,TGTGCCAGTCGCCAGACAGGCCTTAATCAGGGCTACACCTTC,CASRQTGLNQGYTF
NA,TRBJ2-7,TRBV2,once,TGTGCCAGCAGTGATATTCGGGTCTACGAGCAGTACTTC,CASSDIRVYEQYF
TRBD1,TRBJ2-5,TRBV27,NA,TGTGCCAGCAGTGCAGACAGGGGCCAAGAGACCCAGTACTTC,CASSADRGQETQYF
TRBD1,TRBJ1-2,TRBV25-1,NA,TGTGCCAGCAGTGAAAGGAGGACAGGCGATTTGAAAGGCTACACCTTC,CASSERRTGDLKGYTF
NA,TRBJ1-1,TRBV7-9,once,TGTGCCAGCAGCTCGCCCGGGATTGGGAACACTGAAGCTTTCTTT,CASSSPGIGNTEAFF
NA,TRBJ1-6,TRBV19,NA,TGTGCCAGTAGTGTGAACCCGTCGGTTGGTAATTCACCCCTCCACTTT,CASSVNPSVGNSPLHF
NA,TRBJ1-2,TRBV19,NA,TGTGCCATTAACCAGGGGTCCGGCTACACCTTC,CAINQGSGYTF
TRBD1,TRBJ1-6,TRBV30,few,TGTGCCTGGAGTTCCGCGGGACAGGGGACTTCACCCCTCCACTTT,CAWSSAGQGTSPLHF
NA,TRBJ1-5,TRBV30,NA,TGTGCCTGGAGTGCGGTAGGGGGTGGCAATCAGCCCCAGCATTTT,CAWSAVGGGNQPQHF
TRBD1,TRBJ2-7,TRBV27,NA,TGTGCCAGCAGTTTGGTACAGGGGTCCTACGAGCAGTACTTC,CASSLVQGSYEQYF
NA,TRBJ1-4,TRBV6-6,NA,TGTGCCAGCAGTCGAGCCTGGGGTAATGAAAAACTGTTTTTT,CASSRAWGNEKLFF
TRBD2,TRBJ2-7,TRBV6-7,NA,TGTGCCACCTCATACGGTGTTGGACTAGCGGGGTTACGTGTCTACGAGCAGTACTTC,CATSYGVGLAGLRVYEQYF
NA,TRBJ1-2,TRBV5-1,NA,TGCGCCAGCAGCTTGGAACCCACAGGTCCCTATGGCTACACCTTC,CASSLEPTGPYGYTF
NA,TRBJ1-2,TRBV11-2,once,TGTGCCAGCAGCTTACAGAACTATGGCTACACCTTC,CASSLQNYGYTF
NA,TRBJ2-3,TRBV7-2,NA,TGTGCCAGCAGCTTTGGAGCCAGGGCAGATACGCAGTATTTT,CASSFGARADTQYF
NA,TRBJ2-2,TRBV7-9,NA,TGTGCCAGCAGCGGCTGGGTCTCGTCGAACACCGGGGAGCTGTTTTTT,CASSGWVSSNTGELFF
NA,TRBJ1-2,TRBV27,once,TGTGCCAGCAGCCCCCAGGACAGAAGGACTGGCTACACCTTC,CASSPQDRRTGYTF
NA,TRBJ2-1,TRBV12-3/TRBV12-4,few,TGTGCCAGCAGTCCTTCTAGCGAGAATGAGCAGTTCTTC,CASSPSSENEQFF
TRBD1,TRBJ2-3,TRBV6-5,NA,TGTGCCAGCAGTTACTTGGGACAGGGGACAGATACGCAGTATTTT,CASSYLGQGTDTQYF
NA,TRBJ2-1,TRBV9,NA,TGTGCCAGCAGCCCACGACTAGGCGGAACGGGGCACTACAATGAGCAGTTCTTC,CASSPRLGGTGHYNEQFF
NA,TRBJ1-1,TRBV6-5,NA,TGTGCCAGCCCGACGGGGGGGACACGAAACACTGAAGCTTTCTTT,CASPTGGTRNTEAFF
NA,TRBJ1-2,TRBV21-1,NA,TGTGCCAGCAGCAAAGACAGGGAGGGTAATGGCTACACCTTC,CASSKDREGNGYTF
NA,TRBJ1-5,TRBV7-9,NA,TGTGCCAGCAGCTTAGGGGCAGGGGGCAATCAGCCCCAGCATTTT,CASSLGAGGNQPQHF
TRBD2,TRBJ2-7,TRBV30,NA,TGTGCCTGGAACCTAGCGGGGGCCTACGAGCAGTACTTC,CAWNLAGAYEQYF
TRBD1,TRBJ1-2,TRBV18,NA,TGTGCCAGCTCACCTCGACAGGGGGATGGCTACACCTTC,CASSPRQGDGYTF
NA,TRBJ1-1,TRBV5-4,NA,TGTGCCAGCAGCGGCTACACTGAGAACACTGAAGCTTTCTTT,CASSGYTENTEAFF
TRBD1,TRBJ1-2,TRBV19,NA,TGTGCCAGTAGCTCCGGGACAGGAGGATATGGCTACACCTTC,CASSSGTGGYGYTF
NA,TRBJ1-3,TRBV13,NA,TGTGCCAGCAGCAAAGACGGGGGAAACACCATATATTTT,CASSKDGGNTIYF
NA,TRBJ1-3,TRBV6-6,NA,TGTGCCAGCAGTCCTCGGACAGACGCCTACTCTGGAAACACCATATATTTT,CASSPRTDAYSGNTIYF
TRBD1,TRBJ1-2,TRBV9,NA,TGTGCCAGCAGCGAGACCCCACGGGACAGAGCTGGCTACACCTTC,CASSETPRDRAGYTF
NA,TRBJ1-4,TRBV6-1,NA,TGTGCCAGCAGTGACAGGAATGAAAAACTGTTTTTT,CASSDRNEKLFF
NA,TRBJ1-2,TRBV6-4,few,TGTGCCAGCAGTGTTCGGCAGGGGTATGGCTACACCTTC,CASSVRQGYGYTF
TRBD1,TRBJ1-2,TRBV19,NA,TGTGCCAGTAGTATTACAGGGGCACGGGGCTACACCTTC,CASSITGARGYTF
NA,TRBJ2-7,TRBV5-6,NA,TGTGCCAGCAGCCTGGGGCCCCCTGGGGGTCCCTACGAGCAGTACTTC,CASSLGPPGGPYEQYF
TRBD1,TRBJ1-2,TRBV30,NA,TGTGCCTGGGACAACAACAGGGGGCTCGGCTACATCTTC,CAWDNNRGLGYIF
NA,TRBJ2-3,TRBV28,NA,TGTGCCAGCGGGGCAGTCGGTACGCAGTATTTT,CASGAVGTQYF
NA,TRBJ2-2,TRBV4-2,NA,TGTGCCAGCAGCCAAGAAGGAACTCACACCGGGGAGCTGTTTTTT,CASSQEGTHTGELFF
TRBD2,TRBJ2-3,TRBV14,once,TGTGCCAGCAGCTTCCTCGGGGGGGATACGCAGTATTTT,CASSFLGGDTQYF
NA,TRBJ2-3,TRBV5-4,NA,TGTGCCAGCAGCTGGACCAGCACAGATACGCAGTATTTT,CASSWTSTDTQYF
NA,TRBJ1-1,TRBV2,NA,TGTGCCAGCAGGAAGGGGATGAACACTGAAGCTTTCTTT,CASRKGMNTEAFF